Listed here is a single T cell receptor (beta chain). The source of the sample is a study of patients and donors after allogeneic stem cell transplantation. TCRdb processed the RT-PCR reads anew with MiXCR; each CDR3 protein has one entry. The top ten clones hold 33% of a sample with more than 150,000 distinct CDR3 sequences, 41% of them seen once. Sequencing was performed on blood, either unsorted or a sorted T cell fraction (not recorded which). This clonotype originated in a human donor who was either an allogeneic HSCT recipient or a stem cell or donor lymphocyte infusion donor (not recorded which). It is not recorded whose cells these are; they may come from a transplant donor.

CDR3 in amino acids: CASSQLSSYEQYF. CDR3 DNA: TGTGCCAGCAGCCAACTGAGCTCCTACGAGCAGTACTTC. This chain links TRBV4-2 with TRBJ2-7; no reliable D call. Trimming removed 2 bases at V and 0 bases at J, with 5 bases between. CDR3 length: 13 residues. The V gene's germline CDR1 is LGHNA and CDR2 YNFKEQ.